One sample yielded the 9 T cell receptor beta chains listed below, sequenced in a study of CD8+ T cells in alopecia areata. In each case, RNA was isolated and then reverse transcribed into cDNA as the sequencing template. Repertoires were generated with immunoSEQ multiplex PCR, while TCRdb's copy carries only in-frame clones and drops some. The sample lists around 140,000 clones; about three fifths were seen once. Source: CD4+ T cells sorted from blood, taken at week 0. The receptor set was obtained from a human donor with alopecia areata.

The chain joins TRBV5-4 to TRBJ1-2; no clear D. Trimming removed 1 base from V and 2 bases from J, with 6 bases in between. Germline lookup yields CDR1 SGHNT and CDR2 YYREEE (reference sequence). The length of the CDR3 is 13 residues. The CDR3 loop reads CASSLSGNYGYTF. The CDR3 DNA reads as TGTGCCAGCAGCTTGAGCGGAAACTATGGCTACACCTTC.

This chain links TRBV10-3 with TRBJ1-3; D remains ambiguous. The CDR3 covers 13 residues. In germline, CDR1 is ENHRY, CDR2 SYGVKD. The V end was cut by 3 bases, the J end by 3 bases, with 6 bases between. The CDR3 is CAISDRNGNTIYF. Here the CDR3 DNA reads TGTGCCATCAGTGACAGAAATGGAAACACCATATATTTT.

The chain couples TRBV2 to TRBJ1-3; D call uncertain. The CDR3 has 15 amino acids. CDR1 is SNHLY, CDR2 FYNNEI, per germline. Trimming stripped 7 bases from V and 4 bases from J, with 17 bases between. CDR3 residues: CASTFGSSEGNTIYF. The CDR3, as DNA: TGTGCCAGCACGTTCGGGTCGTCTGAAGGAAACACCATATATTTT.

The CDR3 loop reads CSVPLAGTFETQYF. In DNA form, the CDR3 reads TGCAGCGTCCCACTAGCGGGGACCTTCGAGACCCAGTACTTC. This chain uses TRBV29-1 with TRBJ2-5; 10 nucleotides match TRBD2. Germline V gives CDR1 SQVTM, CDR2 ANQGSEA. There are 14 residues in the CDR3. The V gene end was trimmed by 6 bases and the J gene end by 5 bases; junction bases not matched to a gene: 9.

The chain links TRBV18 to TRBJ1-2; D remains ambiguous. This CDR3 has 15 residues. The germline CDR1 and CDR2 sequences are KGHSH and LQKENI. The V end lost 0 bases, the J end lost 5 bases, and 13 bases lay between the germline ends. In nucleotides, the CDR3 is TGTGCCAGCTCACCACCGGGCAGGAGACTGTATGGCTACACCTTC. It encodes CASSPPGRRLYGYTF.

The V and J genes are TRBV29-1 and TRBJ2-5; 8 positions agree with TRBD2. Trimming removed 6 bases from V and 3 bases from J; junction bases left unmatched: 6. CDR1 is SQVTM, CDR2 ANQGSEA, per germline. The CDR3 loop spans 13 amino acids. In DNA form, the CDR3 reads TGCAGCGTGCGGGGGGCCTACAAAGAGACCCAGTACTTC. It yields the protein CSVRGAYKETQYF.

In its sample, this clone was seen once. This chain connects TRBV30 to TRBJ1-4; unclear D gene. Between the trimmed V and J ends, which lost 0 bases and 9 bases, there was a span of 5 bases. The CDR3 extends over 11 amino acids. Germline V gene sequence: CDR1 GTSNPN, CDR2 SVGIG (reference sequence). As DNA, the CDR3 is TGTGCCTGGAGTGTATCTCAAAAACTGTTTTTT. Protein product: CAWSVSQKLFF.

This sequence joins TRBV27 and TRBJ1-2; weak D call: TRBD1 (6 bases). The CDR3 contains 15 residues. CDR1 and CDR2 (germline): MNHEY, SMNVEV (reference sequence). V lost 4 bases, J lost 8 bases, and 20 bases lay in between. In nucleotides, the CDR3 is TGTGCCAGCAGTTCCGACCCGGGTCGAGGGGGAGGCTACACCTTC. Residues: CASSSDPGRGGGYTF.

Here the CDR3 reads CASSLTQGAGANVLTF. CDR3 nucleotide sequence: TGTGCCAGCAGCTTAACTCAGGGCGCTGGGGCCAACGTCCTGACTTTC. The chain recombines TRBV7-3 with TRBJ2-6, with D possibly matching TRBD1 (5 bases). The germline CDR1 and CDR2 sequences are SGHTA and FQGTGA. V lost 0 bases and J 2 bases, leaving 8 bases between the germline ends. CDR3 length: 16 residues.